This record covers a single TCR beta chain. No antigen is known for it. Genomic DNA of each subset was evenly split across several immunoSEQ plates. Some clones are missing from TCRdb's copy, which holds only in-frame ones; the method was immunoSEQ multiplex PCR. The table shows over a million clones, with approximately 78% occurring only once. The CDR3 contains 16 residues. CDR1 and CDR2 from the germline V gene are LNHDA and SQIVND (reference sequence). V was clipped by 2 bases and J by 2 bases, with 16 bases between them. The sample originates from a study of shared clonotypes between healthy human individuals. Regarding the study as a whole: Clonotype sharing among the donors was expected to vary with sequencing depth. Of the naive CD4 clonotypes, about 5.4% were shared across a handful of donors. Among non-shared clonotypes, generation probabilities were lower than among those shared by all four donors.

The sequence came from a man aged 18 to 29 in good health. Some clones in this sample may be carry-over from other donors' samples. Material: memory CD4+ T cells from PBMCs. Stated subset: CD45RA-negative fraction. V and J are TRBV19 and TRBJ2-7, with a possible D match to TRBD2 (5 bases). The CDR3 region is CASSIRWAHGAYEQYF. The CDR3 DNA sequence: TGTGCCAGTAGTATACGGTGGGCCCACGGGGCCTACGAGCAGTACTTC.